The 18 T cell receptor beta chains below were found in one sample sequenced in a study of blood T cell repertoires in COVID-19. Here immunoSEQ multiplex PCR was the method, and the copy in TCRdb shows in-frame clones only, minus some. The sample consists of some 110,000 clones, over 70% of them appearing once. Sequenced input: peripheral blood. These receptors were taken from a woman aged 70-85 years with acute or convalescent COVID-19.

The J gene is TRBJ2-4, the V gene TRBV30, with TRBD2 matching 8 bases. Germline V gene data show CDR1 as GTSNPN and CDR2 as SVGIG (reference sequence). The CDR3 consists of 13 residues. DNA of the CDR3: TGTGCTGGAGCGGGAGAACGTAAAAACATTCAGTACTTC. Its translation is CAGAGERKNIQYF.

This clone has just a few counts. This chain links TRBV7-6 with TRBJ2-6, with D perhaps matching TRBD2 (6 bases). Deletions cut 6 bases from V and 1 base from J, with 13 bases between. The CDR3 has 16 amino acids. Germline loops: CDR1 SGHVS, CDR2 FNYEAQ. The CDR3 protein is CASSSGLPSGANVLTF. CDR3 coding DNA: TGTGCCAGCAGTAGCGGACTACCTTCTGGGGCCAACGTCCTGACTTTC.

The J gene is TRBJ2-2, the V gene TRBV29-1; 9 bases agree with TRBD1. The CDR3 has 15 amino acids. J was trimmed by 3 bases and V by 3 bases; bases with no gene match: 5. CDR1 is SQVTM and CDR2 is ANQGSEA in the germline V gene. The chain's CDR3 is CSVDRGQGDTGELFF. CDR3 DNA: TGCAGCGTTGATAGGGGACAGGGCGACACCGGGGAGCTGTTTTTT.

CDR3 amino acids: CAISPSGIYEQYF. The DNA of the CDR3 is TGTGCCATCAGTCCTAGCGGGATCTACGAGCAGTACTTC. The chain carries TRBV10-3 and TRBJ2-7; the match to TRBD2 covers 9 bases. Germline CDR1 reads ENHRY; CDR2 reads SYGVKD. CDR3 size: 13 residues. The V and J ends lost 5 bases and 3 bases, in that order; junction bases with no gene match: 2.

The rearrangement joins TRBV11-2 to TRBJ2-7, with D possibly TRBD1 on 6 matching bases. Germline V gene sequence: CDR1 SGHAT, CDR2 FQNNGV. The CDR3 loop spans 15 amino acids. V lost 1 base and J lost 2, with 12 bases in between. CDR3 in amino acids: CASSLGPQGPYEQYF. CDR3 sequence (DNA): TGTGCCAGCAGCTTAGGCCCACAGGGACCCTACGAGCAGTACTTC. The whole variable domain, remainder taken from reference TRBV11-2 and TRBJ2-7, is EAGVAQSPRYKIIEKRQSVAFWCNPISGHATLYWYQQILGQGPKLLIQFQNNGVVDDSQLPKDRFSAERLKGVDSTLKIQPAKLEDSAVYLCASSLGPQGPYEQYFGPGTRLTVT.

The V call is TRBV30, the J call TRBJ2-2; weak D call: TRBD1 (5 bases). V shed 3 bases and J shed 0 bases, with 11 bases lying between them. The CDR3 totals 15 residues. Germline V lookup: CDR1 GTSNPN, CDR2 SVGIG (reference sequence). CDR3: CAWSAGHPNTGELFF. The CDR3 DNA follows: TGTGCCTGGAGCGCCGGACACCCGAACACCGGGGAGCTGTTTTTT.

CDR3 DNA: TGTGCCAGCAGCCCGGGCGGAGGGCAAGAGACCCAGTACTTC. It yields the protein CASSPGGGQETQYF. This chain joins TRBV6-2 or TRBV6-3 and TRBJ2-5; TRBD2 might be the D (6 bases). This CDR3 spans 14 amino acids. With 6 bases removed from V and 2 bases from J, the gap between germline ends came to 13 bases. CDR1 and CDR2 from the germline V gene are MNHEY and SVGEGT.

This chain uses TRBV4-2 with TRBJ2-5; possibly TRBD2 for D (5 bases). Germline V gene data show CDR1 as LGHNA and CDR2 as YNFKEQ. Deletions cut 5 bases from V and 3 bases from J, with 16 bases between. The CDR3 sequence is 15 residues long. The CDR3 loop reads CASSERQEAKETQYF. The CDR3 nucleotides are TGTGCCAGCAGCGAGCGGCAGGAGGCGAAAGAGACCCAGTACTTC.

This clone was counted once. The DNA of the CDR3 is TGTGCCAGCAGTATCCTCAGGGAAACTGAAGCTTTCTTT. Amino acids: CASSILRETEAFF. The chain couples TRBV6-2 or TRBV6-3 to TRBJ1-1; tentative D call: TRBD1 (5 bases). Germline CDR1 and CDR2: MNHEY and SVGEGT. The CDR3 totals 13 residues. V lost 5 bases, J lost 5 bases, and 12 bases lay in between.

The genes are TRBV7-9 and TRBJ1-2; no clear D. The length of the CDR3 is 13 residues. Germline CDR1 reads SEHNR; CDR2 reads FQNEAQ (reference sequence). V dropped 5 bases and J dropped 3 bases, with 10 bases sitting between them. The CDR3 nucleotides are TGTGCCAGCAGCCCCTTCCGGGACTATGGCTACACCTTC. Its translation is CASSPFRDYGYTF.

This clone came up a few times. The V gene is TRBV9, the J gene TRBJ2-1, with 8 bases aligning to TRBD2. Germline V gene lookup returns CDR1 SGDLS and CDR2 YYNGEE. The CDR3 runs to 16 residues. V trimming: 4 bases; J trimming: 6 bases; junction bases outside the gene matches: 12. CDR3 amino acids: CASSPRSGRQGNEQFF. As DNA, the CDR3 is TGTGCCAGCAGCCCGCGGAGCGGGAGACAAGGCAATGAGCAGTTCTTC.

The V call is TRBV10-3, the J call TRBJ2-7; tentatively, D is TRBD1 (6 bases). Germline CDR1 is ENHRY and CDR2 is SYGVKD. The CDR3 sequence is 15 residues long. Trimming removed 10 bases at V and 2 bases at J, with 21 bases between. The CDR3 sequence: CATKGGAQDPYEQYF. CDR3 DNA: TGTGCCACTAAAGGGGGTGCACAAGATCCCTACGAGCAGTACTTC.

This clone appeared a few times. This chain joins TRBV6-5 and TRBJ2-2; a possible D gene is TRBD1 (6 bases). Germline-derived CDR1 and CDR2 are MNHEY and SVGAGI. The CDR3 loop spans 15 amino acids. The V end lost 6 bases, the J end lost 1 base, and 12 bases lay between the germline ends. The CDR3 is CASRATGRNTGELFF. CDR3 in DNA: TGTGCCAGCAGAGCCACAGGGAGGAACACCGGGGAGCTGTTTTTT.

Only a few counts were recorded for this clone. This chain uses TRBV18 with TRBJ2-1; 9 bases match TRBD1. The germline V gene encodes CDR1 KGHSH and CDR2 LQKENI. The CDR3 is 18 amino acids. V was clipped by 3 bases and J by 1 base; unmatched bases: 10. CDR3 in amino acids: CASSPSGGQGASYNEQFF. The DNA for the CDR3 is TGTGCCAGCTCACCCTCCGGGGGACAGGGCGCGTCCTACAATGAGCAGTTCTTC.

V and J are TRBV6-5 and TRBJ1-5; unclear D gene. Trimming took off 6 bases at V and 6 bases at J, with 9 bases between the two ends. This CDR3 region has 12 residues. Germline CDR1 MNHEY, CDR2 SVGAGI. Written as DNA, the CDR3 is TGTGCCAGCAGCCAAGGGAGTCAGCCCCAGCATTTT. It specifies CASSQGSQPQHF.

The CDR3 sequence: CASSSPGGPTDTQYF. The DNA for the CDR3 is TGTGCCAGCAGCTCCCCGGGAGGGCCCACAGATACGCAGTATTTT. V usage is TRBV7-9 and J usage is TRBJ2-3, with 8 nucleotides matching TRBD2. V was pared by 4 bases and J by 2 bases, with 5 bases of the junction left unmatched. This CDR3 spans 15 amino acids. Germline CDR1 SEHNR, CDR2 FQNEAQ (reference sequence).

CDR3 DNA: TGCGCCAGCAGCTTACAGGGCTACGAGCAGTACTTC. Residues: CASSLQGYEQYF. V gene TRBV5-1 combines with J gene TRBJ2-7; a possible D gene is TRBD1 (6 bases). The CDR3 consists of 12 residues. V was clipped by 2 bases and J by 3 bases, with 6 bases between them. CDR1 is SGHRS and CDR2 is YFSETQ in the germline V gene.

The chain recombines TRBV28 with TRBJ2-7; D gene ambiguous. Germline V gene lookup returns CDR1 MDHEN and CDR2 SYDVKM. Trimming left V 5 bases short and J 2 bases short, with 13 bases between. The CDR3 spans 14 residues. CDR3 sequence reads: CASSPTDGAYEQYF. CDR3 sequence (DNA): TGTGCCAGCAGTCCAACCGACGGAGCCTACGAGCAGTACTTC.